The 17 T cell receptor beta chains reported below all come from one sample, sequenced in a study of cytomegalovirus exposure and HLA in healthy donors. Primers for the PCR totalled 60 Vbeta and 13 Jbeta. Data came from immunoSEQ multiplex PCR; TCRdb stores just in-frame clones and leaves some out. This table holds over 70,000 clones, 74% found once. The sequencing input was PBMCs. The receptors stem from a human donor in good health.

This rearrangement joins TRBV29-1 to TRBJ2-1, with D perhaps TRBD2 (5 bases). CDR3 length: 19 amino acids. V gave up 0 bases and J gave up 0 bases, with 21 bases separating them. The germline V gene has CDR1 SQVTM and CDR2 ANQGSEA. In DNA form, the CDR3 reads TGCAGCGTTGAAGATCGAGGAGGTGGAGGCACCTTCTCCTACAATGAGCAGTTCTTC. As protein: CSVEDRGGGGTFSYNEQFF.

CDR3 protein: CASSPGGRANHEQYF. CDR3 nucleotide sequence: TGTGCCAGCAGCCCAGGAGGGAGGGCCAACCACGAGCAGTACTTC. V usage is TRBV9 and J usage is TRBJ2-7; 7 nucleotides agree with TRBD2. The CDR3 consists of 15 residues. Trimming took 4 bases from V and 5 from J; bases not matched to a gene: 12. Germline CDR1 and CDR2: SGDLS and YYNGEE.

V gene TRBV25-1 combines with J gene TRBJ2-7; no clear D. Germline V gene data show CDR1 as MGHDK and CDR2 as SYGVNS. V dropped 3 bases and J dropped 1 base, with 13 bases sitting between them. The CDR3 sequence is 15 residues long. The CDR3 DNA reads TGTGCCAGCAGTGATTCAACCGAGTCGTCCTACGAGCAGTACTTC. Protein product: CASSDSTESSYEQYF.

The chain is built from TRBV6-6 and TRBJ1-4, with a possible D match to TRBD1 (5 bases). V lost 5 bases, J lost 10 bases, and 14 bases lay in between. The CDR3 spans 13 residues. Germline V gives CDR1 MNHNY, CDR2 SVGAGI (reference sequence). CDR3 region: CASSEQGFGKLFF. The DNA of the CDR3 is TGTGCCAGCAGTGAGCAGGGTTTTGGAAAACTGTTTTTT.

In this sample, this clone turned up once. The chain links TRBV7-9 to TRBJ2-7; no reliable D call. This CDR3 region has 12 residues. Germline CDR1 SEHNR, CDR2 FQNEAQ (reference sequence). Trimming removed 4 bases at V and 4 bases at J, with 8 bases between. CDR3 sequence (DNA): TGTGCCAGCAGCTCCGGCAGGTACGAGCAGTACTTC. Its protein is CASSSGRYEQYF.

The CDR3 region has the DNA TGTGCCAGCAGTGAAGCAGGCAGGGGGAATCAGCCCCAGCATTTT. This translates into CASSEAGRGNQPQHF. This chain connects TRBV6-1 to TRBJ1-5, with 7 nucleotides matching TRBD1. CDR3 length: 15 amino acids. Germline loops: CDR1 MNHNS, CDR2 SASEGT. Losses at the gene ends were 0 bases for V and 4 bases for J; bases not matched to a gene: 3.

This sequence joins TRBV5-6 and TRBJ1-2, with D possibly TRBD1 on 6 matching bases. Trimming removed 3 bases from V and 3 bases from J, with 15 bases in between. In germline, CDR1 is SGHDT, CDR2 YYEEEE. The CDR3 runs 15 residues. In DNA, the CDR3 is TGTGCCAGCAGCTCGGGGACGGGGGGCTACTATGGCTACACCTTC. It specifies CASSSGTGGYYGYTF.

The rearrangement uses TRBV28 and TRBJ1-5, with D hard to call. The germline gives CDR1 MDHEN, CDR2 SYDVKM. The CDR3 is made up of 16 amino acids. V was cut by 2 bases and J by 1 base, with 12 bases left in between. CDR3 nucleotides: TGTGCCAGCAGTTTACCCCGTTCCTTAAGCAATCAGCCCCAGCATTTT. It specifies CASSLPRSLSNQPQHF.

The chain is built from TRBV27 and TRBJ2-7; D possibly corresponds to TRBD1 (7 bases). V lost 6 bases and J 6 bases, leaving 21 bases between the germline ends. From germline, CDR1 is MNHEY and CDR2 SMNVEV (reference sequence). CDR3 length: 15 amino acids. The CDR3 loop reads CASSIGGGGKGEQYF. The CDR3 DNA is TGTGCCAGCAGCATCGGAGGGGGCGGAAAGGGCGAGCAGTACTTC.

The chain uses TRBV29-1 and TRBJ2-1, with TRBD2 identical over 8 bases. The CDR3 length is 14 residues. V lost 7 bases, J lost 6 bases, and 11 bases stayed unmatched. In germline, CDR1 is SQVTM, CDR2 ANQGSEA. CDR3: CSAYPGTRANEQFF. The CDR3 nucleotides are TGCAGCGCTTACCCCGGGACTAGGGCCAATGAGCAGTTCTTC.

This chain connects TRBV6-1 to TRBJ1-2, with 8 nucleotides matching TRBD1. Germline V gene data show CDR1 as MNHNS and CDR2 as SASEGT. CDR3 length: 15 residues. V trimming: 2 bases; J trimming: 4 bases; junction bases outside the gene matches: 6. CDR3: CASSEQGASFYGYTF. Here the CDR3 DNA reads TGTGCCAGCAGTGAACAGGGGGCCAGCTTCTATGGCTACACCTTC.

The chain is built from TRBV7-9 and TRBJ2-1; possible D gene TRBD1, 6 bases. This CDR3 is 14 amino acids long. Germline CDR1 is SEHNR and CDR2 is FQNEAQ (reference sequence). With 2 bases removed from V and 4 bases from J, the gap between germline ends came to 9 bases. CDR3 DNA sequence: TGTGCCAGCAGCTTAAGGGACAAATACAATGAGCAGTTCTTC. Translating it yields CASSLRDKYNEQFF.

The chain carries TRBV2 and TRBJ2-1, with 7 nucleotides matching TRBD2. Trimming cost V 3 bases and J 8 bases; bases outside gene matches: 7. Germline V CDR1 and CDR2: SNHLY, FYNNEI. The CDR3 spans 14 residues. Written as DNA, the CDR3 is TGTGCCAGCAGTGAGGGACTATCCTTGGATGAGCAGTTCTTC. This sequence encodes CASSEGLSLDEQFF.

The chain has TRBV5-1 and TRBJ2-6; D possibly corresponds to TRBD2 (7 bases). Trimming left V 4 bases short and J 0 bases short, with 17 bases between. The CDR3 has 18 amino acids. Looked up from germline, CDR1 is SGHRS and CDR2 is YFSETQ. The CDR3 loop is CASSPIGGPNSGANVLTF. CDR3 DNA sequence: TGCGCCAGCAGCCCGATCGGGGGGCCCAACTCTGGGGCCAACGTCCTGACTTTC.

The rearrangement uses TRBV11-2 and TRBJ2-2, with a weak D call TRBD2 (6 bases). The length of the CDR3 is 16 residues. The V gene's germline CDR1 is SGHAT and CDR2 FQNNGV. V was pared by 4 bases and J by 0 bases, with 12 bases between. This CDR3 reads CASSSSVWANTGELFF. The CDR3 bases are TGTGCCAGCAGCTCTAGCGTATGGGCGAACACCGGGGAGCTGTTTTTT.

V and J are TRBV13 and TRBJ2-5; 9 nucleotides align to TRBD2. Losses at the gene ends were 4 bases for V and 4 bases for J; bases not matched to a gene: 10. Germline V gene data show CDR1 as PRHDT and CDR2 as FYEKMQ (reference sequence). The CDR3 loop spans 16 amino acids. The CDR3 is CASSSRAGGFGETQYF. CDR3 coding DNA: TGTGCCAGCAGCTCGAGGGCGGGAGGGTTCGGAGAGACCCAGTACTTC.

The rearrangement links TRBV19 to TRBJ2-5; 9 bases agree with TRBD2. V was clipped by 4 bases and J by 2 bases; unmatched bases: 2. This CDR3 is 14 amino acids long. Germline values: CDR1 LNHDA, CDR2 SQIVND (reference sequence). The CDR3 here is CASSRLAAQETQYF. The CDR3 DNA reads as TGTGCCAGTAGTAGACTAGCGGCTCAAGAGACCCAGTACTTC.